Listed here is a single T cell receptor beta chain. Its antigen is not known. The entry originates in a study of T-cell memory formation after mild COVID-19. Findings and limits, study-wide: Memory from before infection featured some responding clones, which suggests cross-reactive memory joined.

The CDR3 totals 11 residues. Germline CDR1 is MNHEY and CDR2 is SVGEGT. Trimming cost V 8 bases and J 2 bases, with 7 bases left between them. TCRdb reanalysed the 5' RACE reads using MiXCR and keeps one entry per CDR3 protein. The sample shows about 49,000 distinct CDR3 sequences, roughly a quarter of them seen only once. Material: PBMCs or a T cell subset sorted from them (not recorded which). This clonotype originated in a man between 18 and 29 years old who had mild COVID-19 (a few samples of this study predate the infection). Cell type and time point are not known. This chain uses TRBV6-2 or TRBV6-3 with TRBJ2-7; the D gene is possibly TRBD1 (6 bases). The CDR3 nucleotides are TGTGCCAGCGGACAGCCCTACGAGCAGTACTTC. It specifies CASGQPYEQYF.